A single sample gave rise to the 30 T cell receptor beta chains below, sequenced in a study of T cells in Graves' hyperthyroidism and ophthalmopathy. Amplified regions were TCR beta CDR3 sequences from RNA transcripts. First-round RT-PCR with HTBI primers amplified the TCR CDR3 region. TCRdb redid the calling of the multiplex PCR reads with MiXCR, one entry per CDR3 protein. This sample has under 450,000 distinct CDR3 sequences, with 15% to 17% found just once. Sequencing was done on a sample of blood. The receptors come from a woman aged 18-30 years with Graves' hyperthyroidism.

This clonotype was found many times. This sequence joins TRBV2 and TRBJ2-1; D is unresolved. V lost 6 bases, J lost 3 bases, and 9 bases lay in between. Germline loops: CDR1 SNHLY, CDR2 FYNNEI. The CDR3 totals 13 residues. As DNA, the CDR3 is TGTGCCAGCAGCCGAGACTTCTACAATGAGCAGTTCTTC. This encodes CASSRDFYNEQFF. The whole variable domain, filled in from reference TRBV2 and TRBJ2-1, reads EPEVTQTPSHQVTQMGQEVILRCVPISNHLYFYWYRQILGQKVEFLVSFYNNEISEKSEIFDDQFSVERPDGSNFTLKIRSTKLEDSAMYFCASSRDFYNEQFFGPGTRLTVL.

This clonotype was detected ten times or more. The genes are TRBV2 and TRBJ2-3; D not certain. The CDR3 totals 15 residues. Germline V gives CDR1 SNHLY, CDR2 FYNNEI. V was shortened by 6 bases and J by 1 base, with 14 bases between the two germline ends. The CDR3: CASSLTWPRTDTQYF. The CDR3 DNA sequence: TGTGCCAGCAGCCTAACTTGGCCGCGCACAGATACGCAGTATTTT. Supplemented by reference TRBV2 and TRBJ2-3, the full variable domain reads EPEVTQTPSHQVTQMGQEVILRCVPISNHLYFYWYRQILGQKVEFLVSFYNNEISEKSEIFDDQFSVERPDGSNFTLKIRSTKLEDSAMYFCASSLTWPRTDTQYFGPGTRLTVL.

The chain combines TRBV20-1 with TRBJ2-3; the match to TRBD1 covers 10 bases. Germline V gives CDR1 DFQATT, CDR2 SNEGSKA (reference sequence). V shed 3 bases and J 4 bases; nucleotides not matched to a gene: 7. The CDR3 has 15 amino acids. The CDR3 DNA is TGCAGTGCTAGCCGGACAGGGGGGGGCGCAGATACGCAGTATTTT. This translates into CSASRTGGGADTQYF.

The chain recombines TRBV3-1 with TRBJ2-1; D remains unclear. The end of the DNA is better explained by TRBJ2-7, so the J call may be wrong. Germline values: CDR1 LGHDT, CDR2 YNNKEL (reference sequence). CDR3 length equals 13 residues. The CDR3 here is CASSLMPYNEQYF. The CDR3 DNA reads TGTGCCAGCAGCTTAATGCCCTACAATGAGCAGTACTTC.

This clonotype has at least ten counts. The chain combines TRBV5-1 with TRBJ1-6; tentative D call: TRBD1 (5 bases). CDR1 is SGHRS, CDR2 YFSETQ, per germline. Deletions cut 3 bases from V and 10 bases from J, with 14 bases between. The CDR3 is 14 amino acids. The CDR3 loop is CASSSTQGGSPLHF. CDR3 sequence (DNA): TGCGCCAGCAGCTCGACGCAGGGTGGGTCACCCCTCCACTTT.

As concerns this clonotype: Being one base from a much bigger clone, this may be a read error. The chain combines TRBV3-1 with TRBJ2-7; the D gene could be TRBD1 or TRBD2 (5 bases each). The CDR3 runs 14 residues. The V gene lost 7 bases and the J gene lost 0 bases, with 13 bases spanning the gap. CDR1 is LGHDT, CDR2 YNNKEL, per germline (reference sequence). The CDR3 sequence: CASTPGTHSYEQYF. The DNA of the CDR3 is TGTGCCAGCACTCCCGGGACGCACTCCTACGAGCAGTACTTC.

In its sample, this clonotype was seen many times. This sequence joins TRBV2 and TRBJ1-5; 9 bases line up with TRBD1. The CDR3 contains 18 residues. Germline CDR1 SNHLY, CDR2 FYNNEI. V lost 6 bases, J lost 0 bases, and 12 bases stayed unmatched. Here the CDR3 reads CASRDPGQGPYSNQPQHF. For the CDR3, the DNA is TGTGCCAGCAGGGACCCGGGACAGGGTCCTTATAGCAATCAGCCCCAGCATTTT.

This clonotype showed up just a few times. As DNA, the CDR3 is TGTGCCAGTTCGGACAGGAACGAAAAACTGTTTTTT. Encoded protein: CASSDRNEKLFF. The V call is TRBV19, the J call TRBJ1-4, with 7 bases matching TRBD1. Germline V gene lookup returns CDR1 LNHDA and CDR2 SQIVND (reference sequence). This CDR3 spans 12 amino acids. With V trimmed by 8 bases and J by 8 bases, 5 bases remained unmatched.

The V gene is TRBV5-1, the J gene TRBJ2-5, with 10 positions matching TRBD2. CDR3 size: 22 residues. Looked up from germline, CDR1 is SGHRS and CDR2 is YFSETQ. V shed 1 base and J 0 bases; nucleotides not matched to a gene: 21. CDR3 residues: CASSLRESWTSGRTEYQETQYF. As DNA, the CDR3 is TGCGCCAGCAGCTTGCGCGAGTCATGGACTAGCGGCCGTACAGAGTACCAAGAGACCCAGTACTTC. Combining the CDR3 with reference TRBV5-1 and TRBJ2-5 gives the whole variable domain KAGVTQTPRYLIKTRGQQVTLSCSPISGHRSVSWYQQTPGQGLQFLFEYFSETQRNKGNFPGRFSGRQFSNSRSEMNVSTLELGDSALYLCASSLRESWTSGRTEYQETQYFGPGTRLLVL.

This clonotype was counted ten times or more. V gene TRBV2 combines with J gene TRBJ1-4; D remains unclear. CDR3 length: 14 amino acids. Per the germline V gene, CDR1 is SNHLY and CDR2 is FYNNEI. With 7 bases removed from V and 0 bases from J, the gap between germline ends came to 9 bases. The CDR3 loop is CASKRAPTNEKLFF. Written as DNA, the CDR3 is TGTGCCAGCAAGAGGGCCCCAACTAATGAAAAACTGTTTTTT.

This clonotype was observed at least ten times. The chain links TRBV27 to TRBJ1-1; tentative D call: TRBD1 (5 bases). The CDR3 length is 15 residues. V shed 6 bases and J shed 1 base, with 15 bases lying between them. Germline-derived CDR1 and CDR2 are MNHEY and SMNVEV (reference sequence). The CDR3 DNA follows: TGTGCCAGCAGGTACAGGTGGGGTTGGAACACTGAAGCTTTCTTT. Translating gives CASRYRWGWNTEAFF.

This clonotype was seen only a few times. V usage is TRBV27 and J usage is TRBJ2-1; 12 bases are a match to TRBD2. Germline lookup yields CDR1 MNHEY and CDR2 SMNVEV (reference sequence). J lost 2 bases, V lost 7 bases, and 9 bases had no gene match. This CDR3 has 17 residues. CDR3 sequence reads: CASTSFRTSGTYNEQFF. For the CDR3, the DNA is TGTGCCAGCACCTCTTTTCGGACTAGCGGGACCTACAATGAGCAGTTCTTC.

V is TRBV19 and J is TRBJ1-1; TRBD1 matches 10 bases. The CDR3 has 14 amino acids. V was pared by 8 bases and J by 8 bases, with 11 bases of the junction left unmatched. CDR1 is LNHDA, CDR2 SQIVND, per germline (reference sequence). CDR3 bases: TGTGCCAGTGATCAGGGACAGGGGCGAACCGAAGCTTTCTTT. Translation gives CASDQGQGRTEAFF.

This clonotype was found many times. This rearrangement joins TRBV12-3 or TRBV12-4 to TRBJ1-2; TRBD1 is a possible D gene (5 bases). CDR3 length: 12 amino acids. V lost 6 bases to trimming and J lost 4 bases, with 9 bases between them. The CDR3 is CASSQGIYGYTF. CDR3 nucleotide sequence: TGTGCCAGCAGCCAGGGTATCTATGGCTACACCTTC.

With regard to this clonotype: This may stem from a read error, because a much larger clone lies one nucleotide away. This chain joins TRBV5-6 and TRBJ2-7, with no clear D. This CDR3 has 13 amino acids. CDR1 and CDR2 from the germline V gene are SGHDT and YYEEEE. The CDR3 region has the DNA TGTGCCAGCAGCTTACCTACTCCCTACGAGCAGCACTTC. It codes for CASSLPTPYEQHF.

CDR3 region: CASSEAGRAFF. The CDR3 coding sequence is TGTGCCAGCAGTGAGGCAGGGAGGGCTTTCTTT. The V and J genes are TRBV25-1 and TRBJ1-1; D is perhaps TRBD1 (5 bases). This CDR3 comprises 11 residues. Germline CDR1 and CDR2: MGHDK and SYGVNS. Trimming took 3 bases from V and 11 from J, leaving 10 bases between them.

This clonotype was seen a handful of times. Since a much larger clone is just one base distant, this may be a read error. The chain couples TRBV12-3 or TRBV12-4 to TRBJ1-5; D may be TRBD1 (5 bases). The CDR3 covers 14 residues. The ends were cut back, 3 bases at V and 2 bases at J, with 8 bases in the middle. CDR3 region: CASSFGAGNQPQHF. DNA for the CDR3: TGTGCCAGCAGTTTTGGGGCAGGCAATCAGCCCCAGCATTTT.

Details on this clonotype: It may be a read error: a sequence one base away is much more abundant. The rearrangement uses TRBV18 and TRBJ2-5; 10 positions agree with TRBD2. CDR1 is KGHSH, CDR2 LQKENI, per germline. This CDR3 comprises 17 residues. The V gene end was trimmed by 6 bases and the J gene end by 7 bases; junction bases not matched to a gene: 17. CDR3 coding DNA: TGTGCCAGCTCGAACGCCGGACTAGCGGAAGACGACGGGACCCAGTACTTC. Protein product: CASSNAGLAEDDGTQYF.

This clonotype was recorded a few times. V usage is TRBV2 and J usage is TRBJ1-6, with 7 bases matching TRBD1. CDR3 length: 13 residues. Germline V lookup: CDR1 SNHLY, CDR2 FYNNEI. The V gene end was trimmed by 9 bases and the J gene end by 7 bases; junction bases not matched to a gene: 6. CDR3 protein: CARRGQFNSPLHF. CDR3 in DNA: TGTGCCAGAAGGGGACAGTTCAATTCACCCCTCCACTTT.

This clonotype was seen repeatedly, ten times or more. The chain recombines TRBV7-8 with TRBJ1-5; D is unclear. CDR1 SGHVS and CDR2 FQNEAQ come from the germline V gene. The CDR3 extends over 13 amino acids. V lost 5 bases to trimming and J lost 5 bases, with 10 bases between them. CDR3 DNA sequence: TGTGCCAGCAGCCGCGGGCCCTATCAGCCCCAGCATTTT. This sequence encodes CASSRGPYQPQHF. The full variable domain, rest sourced from reference TRBV7-8 and TRBJ1-5, is GAGVSQSPRYKVAKRGQDVALRCDPISGHVSLFWYQQALGQGPEFLTYFQNEAQLDKSGLPSDRFFAERPEGSVSTLKIQRTQQEDSAVYLCASSRGPYQPQHFGDGTRLSIL.

This clonotype has a handful of counts. This may be a read error, as it is one base from a much larger clone. The CDR3 DNA reads as TGTGCCAGCAGCCAAGAGCTAGCGGGAGGGAGGGATGAGCAGTTCTTC. Amino acids: CASSQELAGGRDEQFF. V gene TRBV3-1 combines with J gene TRBJ2-1, with 12 bases matching TRBD2. CDR3 length: 16 amino acids. The germline V gene encodes CDR1 LGHDT and CDR2 YNNKEL (reference sequence). Unmatched junction bases numbered 5, after V lost 0 bases and J lost 8 bases.

The rearrangement links TRBV4-3 to TRBJ1-2; D gene unclear. Trimming removed 0 bases at V and 7 bases at J, with 3 bases between. In germline, CDR1 is LGHNA, CDR2 YSLEER. The CDR3 is 11 residues long. CDR3 DNA sequence: TGCGCCAGCAGCCAAGAGACTGGCTACACCTTC. Its protein is CASSQETGYTF.

J is TRBJ1-1 and V is TRBV20-1; D remains unclear. V was cut by 4 bases and J by 0 bases, with 9 bases left in between. The CDR3 covers 13 residues. Germline lookup yields CDR1 DFQATT and CDR2 SNEGSKA (reference sequence). This CDR3 reads CSAIRQLNTEAFF. The CDR3, as DNA: TGCAGTGCTATTCGGCAGCTGAACACTGAAGCTTTCTTT.

This clonotype showed up many times. This sequence joins TRBV5-1 and TRBJ1-4, with 8 bases lining up with TRBD1. The trim removed 3 bases at V and 3 bases at J, leaving 1 base unmatched. The CDR3 extends over 14 amino acids. Germline V CDR1 and CDR2: SGHRS, YFSETQ. The CDR3 coding sequence is TGCGCCAGCAGCTCAGGGGGCCCTAATGAAAAACTGTTTTTT. Its translation: CASSSGGPNEKLFF.

This clonotype was detected ten times or more. The chain combines TRBV2 with TRBJ2-1; TRBD2 might be the D (6 bases). Per the germline V gene, CDR1 is SNHLY and CDR2 is FYNNEI. The CDR3 is 14 residues long. Trimming pared 10 bases from V and 9 bases from J, leaving 22 bases between. CDR3 sequence: CANRKTGVSGEQFF. The CDR3 region has the DNA TGTGCCAACCGTAAAACGGGAGTGTCGGGTGAGCAGTTCTTC.

This clonotype was observed at least ten times. V gene TRBV6-1 combines with J gene TRBJ1-1; the D is unclear. The germline gives CDR1 MNHNS, CDR2 SASEGT. V was cut by 5 bases and J by 5 bases, with 15 bases left in between. The CDR3 totals 14 residues. CDR3 protein: CASSRDLVGTEAFF. CDR3 DNA sequence: TGTGCCAGCAGTCGTGACCTCGTAGGGACTGAAGCTTTCTTT.

This clonotype was seen more than once but under ten times. The rearrangement joins TRBV15 to TRBJ1-5; D may be TRBD1 (5 bases). V lost 1 base and J lost 4, with 8 bases in between. The CDR3 sequence is 14 residues long. Germline assignment: CDR1 LNHNV and CDR2 YYDKDF (reference sequence). The CDR3 loop is CATSRAGQNQPQHF. The CDR3 nucleotides read TGTGCCACCAGCAGAGCAGGGCAGAATCAGCCCCAGCATTTT.

The chain couples TRBV14 to TRBJ2-1; TRBD1 matches at 8 bases. The CDR3 spans 15 residues. Germline V gives CDR1 SGHDN, CDR2 FVKESK. Trimming removed 1 base from V and 9 bases from J; junction bases left unmatched: 8. DNA of the CDR3: TGTGCCAGCAGCCAAGTATCCCAGGGGGCATCTGAGCAGTTCTTC. Translating gives CASSQVSQGASEQFF.

This clonotype was counted at least ten times. The chain joins TRBV28 to TRBJ2-1; 7 bases map to TRBD2. CDR3 length: 17 residues. V trimming: 5 bases; J trimming: 6 bases; junction bases outside the gene matches: 16. Germline V gene data show CDR1 as MDHEN and CDR2 as SYDVKM. The CDR3 protein is CASSPPLSGLGSNEQFF. CDR3 in DNA: TGTGCCAGCAGTCCTCCCCTTAGCGGGTTAGGCTCCAATGAGCAGTTCTTC.

This clonotype was detected only a few times. This sequence joins TRBV9 and TRBJ2-2, with no clear D. V shed 2 bases and J shed 0 bases, with 14 bases lying between them. The CDR3 runs 17 residues. CDR1 and CDR2 from the germline V gene are SGDLS and YYNGEE. CDR3 DNA: TGTGCCAGCAGCGTCGACTGGAACCCTGCGAACACCGGGGAGCTGTTTTTT. It is translated as CASSVDWNPANTGELFF.